This is a list of T cell receptor beta chains from one sample in a study of T cell repertoires in cytomegalovirus infection. No antigens are known for them. TCRdb ran MiXCR on the reads and lists one entry per CDR3 protein. The repertoire holds tens of thousands of distinct CDR3 sequences, with about 40% as singletons. The source was CD8+ T cells from cultured PBMCs, collected from culture after CMV antigen stimulation. The receptors stem from a human donor in good health (CMV status not recorded). Some clones in this sample may be carry-over from other donors' samples. Each CDR3 is given with its conserved first and last residue. D genes are given only for firm matches. Not all rows give a size; the values are once, few, many and, for expanded clones, a class.

>-|-|TRBJ2-1|TRBV5-1
TGCGCCAGCAGCCCTAACCCCCAGGTTGTCAATGAGCAGTTCTTC
CASSPNPQVVNEQFF
>-|-|TRBJ2-5|TRBV7-9
TGTGCCAGCAGCCCCGGGGCTGGGTTGGCCCAGTACTTC
CASSPGAGLAQYF
>-|-|TRBJ2-6|TRBV5-4
TGTGCCAGCAGCTTGGGGCTGGGGGGCTCTGGGGCCAACGTCCTGACTTTC
CASSLGLGGSGANVLTF
>many|-|TRBJ2-3|TRBV7-8
TGTGCCAGCAGCTTAGTAGCGGACACAGATACGCAGTATTTT
CASSLVADTDTQYF
>few|-|TRBJ2-1|TRBV5-1
TGCGCCAGCGGATATTATCCGATGGGGACACCGAGCTCCTACAATGAGCAGTTCTTC
CASGYYPMGTPSSYNEQFF
>few|TRBD1|TRBJ2-3|TRBV7-2
TGTGCCAGCAGCTTAGAAGGACAGGGCACAGATACGCAGTATTTT
CASSLEGQGTDTQYF
>-|-|TRBJ2-7|TRBV6-8
TGTGCCAGCAGTTACAAGGTGGGGCCCTCCTACGAGCAGTACTTC
CASSYKVGPSYEQYF
>few|-|TRBJ1-1|TRBV13
TGTGCCAGCAGCTTAGCCCTGGAGAGGGGAGCCACTGAAGCTTTCTTT
CASSLALERGATEAFF
>-|TRBD2|TRBJ2-1|TRBV2
TGTGCCAGCAGTCCGACGGGAGGCAATGAGCAGTTCTTC
CASSPTGGNEQFF
>few|-|TRBJ1-5|TRBV6-1
TGTGCCAGCAGTCTACCTGCCAGTGATGGTCAGCCCCAGCATTTT
CASSLPASDGQPQHF
>-|TRBD1|TRBJ1-5|TRBV7-9
TGTGCCAGCAGCCGAACTCAGACAGGGGGCTTGGTGGACAATCAGCCCCAGCATTTT
CASSRTQTGGLVDNQPQHF
>-|TRBD1|TRBJ1-5|TRBV6-2/TRBV6-3
TGTGCCAGCAGCCGGGACAGCGACGTATATAGCAATCAGCCCCAGCATTTT
CASSRDSDVYSNQPQHF
>-|-|TRBJ1-1|TRBV15
TGTGCCACTACCGGGACTTCTCTAGTCTCGGGGACTTTCTTT
CATTGTSLVSGTFF
>-|-|TRBJ2-7|TRBV7-2
TGTGCCAGCAGCTTAGGGGCTACCTACGAGCAGTACTTC
CASSLGATYEQYF
>-|TRBD1|TRBJ1-1|TRBV27
TGTGCCAGCAGTTTATCGATCCCACAGGGGCCGAACACTGAAGCTTTCTTT
CASSLSIPQGPNTEAFF
>many|TRBD1|TRBJ1-5|TRBV25-1
TGTGCCAGCAGTGAGCCGACAGGGGGCAATCAGCCCCAGCATTTT
CASSEPTGGNQPQHF
>-|-|TRBJ1-5|TRBV7-8
TGTGCCAGCAGCTCCAGCCGGGGTAAGCCCCAGCATTTT
CASSSSRGKPQHF
>once|-|TRBJ2-4|TRBV29-1
TGCAGCGTTGGGTCAGGGGTTTTAGACATTCAGTACTTC
CSVGSGVLDIQYF
>-|-|TRBJ2-4|TRBV7-6
TGTGCCAGCAGCTCCCTCATAGGGGGCATTCAGTACTTC
CASSSLIGGIQYF
>-|TRBD1|TRBJ1-6|TRBV4-1
TGCGCCAGCAGCCAAGAGCCAGGGGGAGGTTCACCCCTCCACTTT
CASSQEPGGGSPLHF
>few|-|TRBJ1-4|TRBV12-3/TRBV12-4
TGTGCCAGCAGTTCCCAGTTAGGAGGTGAAAAACTGTTTTTT
CASSSQLGGEKLFF
>-|TRBD2|TRBJ2-1|TRBV25-1
TGTGCCAGCAGTGAAGGACTAGCGGGGGGCAATGAGCAGTTCTTC
CASSEGLAGGNEQFF